This T cell receptor (beta chain) was sequenced during a study of blood T cell repertoires in COVID-19. Trimming removed 3 bases from V and 0 bases from J, with 7 bases in between. This CDR3 contains 14 residues. The germline gives CDR1 SNHLY, CDR2 FYNNEI. Donors of Cohort 3 who recovered were those that had two negative PCRs, clearance, or symptom resolution. The repertoire was sequenced with immunoSEQ multiplex PCR; TCRdb's copy has only in-frame clones and lacks some. This table holds approximately 170,000 clones, about 88% found once. The source material was PBMCs or T cells enriched from blood (not recorded which). The rearrangement links TRBV2 to TRBJ2-3, with D uncertain. The clonotype comes from a woman aged 30 to 39 who had recovered from COVID-19. CDR3 region: CASSDSASTDTQYF. In DNA form, the CDR3 reads TGTGCCAGCAGTGACAGCGCGAGCACAGATACGCAGTATTTT.